Each of the 3 T cell receptor beta chains below was sequenced from the same sample in a study of blood T cell repertoires in COVID-19. This table comes from immunoSEQ multiplex PCR, and its TCRdb copy is limited to in-frame clones, with some not included. The sample yields some 140,000 clones, 70% to 85% seen once. The material sequenced was peripheral blood. The receptors stem from an elderly woman with acute or convalescent COVID-19.

The genes are TRBV6-1 and TRBJ1-2; D is perhaps TRBD1 (5 bases). V was pared by 4 bases and J by 4 bases, with 22 bases between. The CDR3 length is 17 residues. CDR1 and CDR2 (germline): MNHNS, SASEGT. The CDR3 nucleotides read TGTGCCAGCAGTGGGGAGGCCAGGGCCTTGACAATCTATGGCTACACCTTC. It specifies CASSGEARALTIYGYTF.

This clone showed up just once. This rearrangement joins TRBV6-5 to TRBJ2-5, with TRBD2 matching over 13 bases. This CDR3 has 15 amino acids. CDR1 is MNHEY and CDR2 is SVGAGI in the germline V gene. The V segment lost 7 bases and the J segment 4 bases; nucleotides outside the gene matches: 6. Written as DNA, the CDR3 is TGTGCCAGCACCCTGACTAGCGGGAGGTTAGAGACCCAGTACTTC. Its protein product is CASTLTSGRLETQYF.

The chain couples TRBV5-1 to TRBJ2-1, with 12 bases identical to TRBD2. Germline trimming cut 0 bases from V and 8 bases from J; bases unmatched to any gene: 6. The CDR3 is 16 residues long. Per the germline V gene, CDR1 is SGHRS and CDR2 is YFSETQ. The CDR3 DNA reads TGCGCCAGCAGCTTGGCGGCTAGCGGGGGGGTATATGAGCAGTTCTTC. Residues: CASSLAASGGVYEQFF.